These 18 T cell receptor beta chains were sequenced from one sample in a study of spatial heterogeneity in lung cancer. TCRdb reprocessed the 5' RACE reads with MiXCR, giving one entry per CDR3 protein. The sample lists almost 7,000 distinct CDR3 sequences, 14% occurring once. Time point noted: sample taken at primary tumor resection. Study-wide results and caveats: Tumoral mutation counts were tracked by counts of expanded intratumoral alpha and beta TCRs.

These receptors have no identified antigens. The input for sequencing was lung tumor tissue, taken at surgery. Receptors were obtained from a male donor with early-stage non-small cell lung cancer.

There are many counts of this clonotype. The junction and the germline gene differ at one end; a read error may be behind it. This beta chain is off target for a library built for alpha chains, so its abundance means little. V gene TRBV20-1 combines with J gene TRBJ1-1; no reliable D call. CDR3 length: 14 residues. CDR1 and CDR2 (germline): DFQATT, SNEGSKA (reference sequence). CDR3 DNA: TGCAGGGCTAGAGATGGGCGCGGAAACACTGAAGCTTTCTTT. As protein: CRARDGRGNTEAFF.

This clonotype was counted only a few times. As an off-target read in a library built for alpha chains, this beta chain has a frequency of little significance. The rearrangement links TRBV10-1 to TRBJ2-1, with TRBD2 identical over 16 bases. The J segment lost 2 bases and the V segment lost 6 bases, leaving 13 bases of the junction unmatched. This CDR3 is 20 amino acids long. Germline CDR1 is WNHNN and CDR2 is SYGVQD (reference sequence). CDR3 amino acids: CASSLGPGTSGRATYNEQFF. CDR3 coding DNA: TGCGCCAGCAGCCTGGGCCCCGGGACTAGCGGGAGGGCCACCTACAATGAGCAGTTCTTC.

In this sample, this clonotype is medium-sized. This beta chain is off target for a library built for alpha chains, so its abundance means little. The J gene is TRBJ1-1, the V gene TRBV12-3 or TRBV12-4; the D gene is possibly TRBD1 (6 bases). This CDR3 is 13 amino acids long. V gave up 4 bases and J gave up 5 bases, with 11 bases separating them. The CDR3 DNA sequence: TGTGCCAGCAGTTGGTACAGGGAAACTGAAGCTTTCTTT. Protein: CASSWYRETEAFF.

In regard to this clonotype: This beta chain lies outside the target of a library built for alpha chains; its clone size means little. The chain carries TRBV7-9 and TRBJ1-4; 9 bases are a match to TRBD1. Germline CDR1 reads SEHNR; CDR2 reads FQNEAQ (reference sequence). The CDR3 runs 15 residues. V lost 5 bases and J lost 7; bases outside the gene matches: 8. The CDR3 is CASSRWDRDGEKLFF. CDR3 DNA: TGTGCCAGCAGCCGGTGGGACAGGGACGGTGAAAAACTGTTTTTT.

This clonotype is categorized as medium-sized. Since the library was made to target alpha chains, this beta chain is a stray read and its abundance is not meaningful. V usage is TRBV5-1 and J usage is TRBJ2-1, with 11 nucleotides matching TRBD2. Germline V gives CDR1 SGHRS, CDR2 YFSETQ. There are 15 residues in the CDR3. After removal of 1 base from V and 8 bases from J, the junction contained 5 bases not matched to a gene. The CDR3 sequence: CASSLIAGGFDEQFF. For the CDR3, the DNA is TGCGCCAGCAGCTTGATAGCGGGAGGGTTTGATGAGCAGTTCTTC.

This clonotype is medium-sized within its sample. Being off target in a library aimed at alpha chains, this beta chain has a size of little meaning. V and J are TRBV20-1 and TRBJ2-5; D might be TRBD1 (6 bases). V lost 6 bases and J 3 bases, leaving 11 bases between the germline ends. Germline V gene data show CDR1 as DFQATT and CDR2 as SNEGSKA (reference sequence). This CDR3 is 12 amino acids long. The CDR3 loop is CSAEDRKETQYF. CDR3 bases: TGCAGTGCCGAAGACAGGAAAGAGACCCAGTACTTC.

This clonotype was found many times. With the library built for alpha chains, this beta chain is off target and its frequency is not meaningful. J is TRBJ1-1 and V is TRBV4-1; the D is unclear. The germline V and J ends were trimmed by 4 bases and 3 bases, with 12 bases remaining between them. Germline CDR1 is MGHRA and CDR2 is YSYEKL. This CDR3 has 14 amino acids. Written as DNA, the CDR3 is TGCGCCAGCAGCCCCCTTGAGGGTTACACTGAAGCTTTCTTT. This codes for CASSPLEGYTEAFF.

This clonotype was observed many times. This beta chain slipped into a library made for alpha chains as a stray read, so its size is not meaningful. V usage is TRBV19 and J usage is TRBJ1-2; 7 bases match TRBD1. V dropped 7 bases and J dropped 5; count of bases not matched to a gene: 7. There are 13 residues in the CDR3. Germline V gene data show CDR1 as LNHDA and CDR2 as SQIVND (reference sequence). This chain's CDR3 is CASTEGAGYGYTF. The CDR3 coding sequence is TGTGCCAGTACCGAGGGGGCTGGGTATGGCTACACCTTC.

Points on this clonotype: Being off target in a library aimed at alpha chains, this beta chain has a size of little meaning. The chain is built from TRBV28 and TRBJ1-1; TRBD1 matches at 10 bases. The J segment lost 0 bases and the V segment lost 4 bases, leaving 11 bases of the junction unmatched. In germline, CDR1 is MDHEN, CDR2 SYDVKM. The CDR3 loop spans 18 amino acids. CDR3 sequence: CASSSIVWGQGMNTEAFF. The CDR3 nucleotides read TGTGCCAGCAGTTCTATAGTTTGGGGACAGGGGATGAACACTGAAGCTTTCTTT.

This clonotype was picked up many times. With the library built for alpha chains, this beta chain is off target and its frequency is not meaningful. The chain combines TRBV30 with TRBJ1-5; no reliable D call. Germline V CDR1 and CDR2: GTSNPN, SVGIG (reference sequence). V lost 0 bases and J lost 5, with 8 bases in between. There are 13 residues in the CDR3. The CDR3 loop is CAWSVLMDQPQHF. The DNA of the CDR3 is TGTGCCTGGAGTGTATTAATGGATCAGCCCCAGCATTTT. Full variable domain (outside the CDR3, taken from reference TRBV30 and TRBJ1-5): SQTIHQWPATLVQPVGSPLSLECTVEGTSNPNLYWYRQAAGRGLQLLFYSVGIGQISSEVPQNLSASRPQDRQFILSSKKLLLSDSGFYLCAWSVLMDQPQHFGDGTRLSIL.

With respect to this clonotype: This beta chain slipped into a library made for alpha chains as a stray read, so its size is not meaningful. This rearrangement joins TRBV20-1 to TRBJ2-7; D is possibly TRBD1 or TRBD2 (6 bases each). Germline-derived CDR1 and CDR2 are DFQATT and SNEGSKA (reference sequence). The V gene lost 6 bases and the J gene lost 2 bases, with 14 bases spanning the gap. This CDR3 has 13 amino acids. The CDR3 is CSAGGRYTYEQYF. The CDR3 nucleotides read TGCAGTGCCGGGGGCCGGTATACCTACGAGCAGTACTTC.

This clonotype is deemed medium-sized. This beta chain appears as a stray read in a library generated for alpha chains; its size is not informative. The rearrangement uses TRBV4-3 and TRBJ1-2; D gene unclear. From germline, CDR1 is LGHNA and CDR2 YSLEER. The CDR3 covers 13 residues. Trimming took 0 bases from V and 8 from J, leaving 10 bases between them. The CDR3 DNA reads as TGCGCCAGCAGCCAAGATTCGGTGGGGGGCTACACCTTC. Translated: CASSQDSVGGYTF.

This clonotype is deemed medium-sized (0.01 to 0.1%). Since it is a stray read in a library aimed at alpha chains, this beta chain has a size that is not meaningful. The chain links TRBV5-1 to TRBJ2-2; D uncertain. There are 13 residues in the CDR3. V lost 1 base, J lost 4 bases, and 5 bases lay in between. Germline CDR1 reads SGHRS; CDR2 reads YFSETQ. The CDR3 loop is CASSLQITGELFF. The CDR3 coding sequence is TGCGCCAGCAGCTTGCAGATCACCGGGGAGCTGTTTTTT.

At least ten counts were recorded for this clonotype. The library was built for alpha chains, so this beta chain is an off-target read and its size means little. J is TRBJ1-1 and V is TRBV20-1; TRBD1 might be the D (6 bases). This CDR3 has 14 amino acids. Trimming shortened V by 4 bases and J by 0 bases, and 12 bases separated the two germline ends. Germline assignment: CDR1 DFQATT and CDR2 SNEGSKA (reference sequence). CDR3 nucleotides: TGCAGTGCTACCCCTCAGGGGATGAACACTGAAGCTTTCTTT. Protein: CSATPQGMNTEAFF.

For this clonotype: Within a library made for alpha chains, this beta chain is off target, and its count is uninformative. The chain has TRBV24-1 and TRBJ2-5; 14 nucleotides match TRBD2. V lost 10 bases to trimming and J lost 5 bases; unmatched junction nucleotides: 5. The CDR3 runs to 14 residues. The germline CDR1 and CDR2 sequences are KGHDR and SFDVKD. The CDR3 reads CATSGLAGDETQYF. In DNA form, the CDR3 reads TGTGCCACTTCGGGACTAGCGGGAGACGAGACCCAGTACTTC.

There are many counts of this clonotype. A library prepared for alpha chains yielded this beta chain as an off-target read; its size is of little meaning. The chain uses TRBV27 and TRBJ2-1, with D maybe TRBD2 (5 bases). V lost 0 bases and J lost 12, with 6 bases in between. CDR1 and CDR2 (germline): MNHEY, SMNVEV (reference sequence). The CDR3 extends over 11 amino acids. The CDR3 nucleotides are TGTGCCAGCAGTTTATCGGGGAGGCAGTTCTTC. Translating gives CASSLSGRQFF.

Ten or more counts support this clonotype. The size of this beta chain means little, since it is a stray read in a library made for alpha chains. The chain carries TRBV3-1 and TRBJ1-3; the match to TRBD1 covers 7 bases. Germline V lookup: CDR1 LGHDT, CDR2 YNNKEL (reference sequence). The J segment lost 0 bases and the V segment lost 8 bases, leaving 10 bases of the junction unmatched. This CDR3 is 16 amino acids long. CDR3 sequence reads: CASGVGTESSGNTIYF. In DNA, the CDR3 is TGTGCCAGCGGAGTTGGGACAGAAAGCTCTGGAAACACCATATATTTT.

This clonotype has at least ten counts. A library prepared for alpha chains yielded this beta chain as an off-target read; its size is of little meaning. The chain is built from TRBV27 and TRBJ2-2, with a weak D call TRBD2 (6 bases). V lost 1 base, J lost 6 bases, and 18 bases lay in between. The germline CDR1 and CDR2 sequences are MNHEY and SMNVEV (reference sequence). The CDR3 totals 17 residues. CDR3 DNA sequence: TGTGCCAGCAGTTTATTGGGGCTAGCGATAGGTGCCGGGGAGCTGTTTTTT. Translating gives CASSLLGLAIGAGELFF.